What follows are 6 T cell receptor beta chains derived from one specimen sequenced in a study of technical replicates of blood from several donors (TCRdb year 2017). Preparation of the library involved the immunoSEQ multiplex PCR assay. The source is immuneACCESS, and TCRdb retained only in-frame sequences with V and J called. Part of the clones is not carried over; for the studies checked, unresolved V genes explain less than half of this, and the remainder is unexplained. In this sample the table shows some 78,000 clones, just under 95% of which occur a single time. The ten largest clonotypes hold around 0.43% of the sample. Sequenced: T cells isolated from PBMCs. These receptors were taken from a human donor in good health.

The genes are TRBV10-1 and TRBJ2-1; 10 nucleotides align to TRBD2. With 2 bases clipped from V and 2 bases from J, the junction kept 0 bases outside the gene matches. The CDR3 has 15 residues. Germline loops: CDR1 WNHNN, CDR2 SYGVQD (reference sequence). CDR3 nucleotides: TGCGCCAGCAGTGAGCTAGCGGGAGCCTACAATGAGCAGTTCTTC. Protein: CASSELAGAYNEQFF.

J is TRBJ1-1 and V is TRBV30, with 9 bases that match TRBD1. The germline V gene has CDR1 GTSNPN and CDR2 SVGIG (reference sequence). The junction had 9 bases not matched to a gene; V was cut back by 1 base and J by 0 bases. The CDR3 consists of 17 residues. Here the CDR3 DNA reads TGTGCCTGGAGTGATGACAGGGGGTTAACCATGAACACTGAAGCTTTCTTT. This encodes CAWSDDRGLTMNTEAFF.

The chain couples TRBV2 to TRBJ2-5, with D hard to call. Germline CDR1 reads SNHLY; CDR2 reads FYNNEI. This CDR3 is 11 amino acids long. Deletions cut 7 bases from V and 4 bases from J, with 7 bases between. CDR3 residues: CASKRSETQYF. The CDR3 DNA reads TGTGCCAGCAAGCGTTCAGAGACCCAGTACTTC.

Here the CDR3 reads CASSYSFHRSTDTQYF. The CDR3 bases are TGTGCCAGCAGTTACTCGTTTCACAGGTCCACAGATACGCAGTATTTT. V usage is TRBV6-6 and J usage is TRBJ2-3, with a possible D match to TRBD1 (5 bases). Germline CDR1 reads MNHNY; CDR2 reads SVGAGI (reference sequence). V gave up 0 bases and J gave up 2 bases, with 12 bases separating them. CDR3 length: 16 amino acids.

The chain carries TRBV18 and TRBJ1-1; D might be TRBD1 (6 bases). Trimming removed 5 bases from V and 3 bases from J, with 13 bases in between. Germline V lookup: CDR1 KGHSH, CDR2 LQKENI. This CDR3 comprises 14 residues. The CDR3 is CASSSGGPDTEAFF. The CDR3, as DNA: TGTGCCAGCTCAAGCGGGGGGCCGGACACTGAAGCTTTCTTT.

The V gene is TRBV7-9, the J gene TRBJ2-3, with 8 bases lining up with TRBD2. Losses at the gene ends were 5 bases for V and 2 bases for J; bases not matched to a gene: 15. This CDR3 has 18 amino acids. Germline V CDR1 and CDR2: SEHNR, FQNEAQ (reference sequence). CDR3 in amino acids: CASSPPRVAGRNTDTQYF. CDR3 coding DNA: TGTGCCAGCAGCCCCCCCCGAGTAGCGGGACGTAACACAGATACGCAGTATTTT.